The 20 T cell receptor beta chains presented below share a single source sample, sequenced in a study of breast tumors, draining lymph nodes, adjacent tissues. Via MiXCR, TCRdb re-called the multiplex PCR reads, giving one row per CDR3 protein. The sample lists several thousand distinct CDR3 sequences, 42% seen once, with less than 15% in the top ten. Source material: tumor-adjacent breast tissue. These receptors originate from a female donor with breast cancer. Some clones in this sample may be carry-over from other donors' samples.

This clonotype was recorded many times. J is TRBJ1-4 and V is TRBV12-3 or TRBV12-4; 8 bases align to TRBD1. J gave up 8 bases and V 5 bases, and 10 bases lay outside the gene matches. The CDR3 is 15 amino acids. CDR3 sequence (DNA): TGTGCCAGCAGTACCTCGAGGACAGGGAAAGAAAAACTGTTTTTT. This sequence encodes CASSTSRTGKEKLFF.

Ten or more counts support this clonotype. The chain employs TRBV28 and TRBJ2-7, with 9 bases aligning to TRBD2. CDR1 MDHEN and CDR2 SYDVKM come from the germline V gene. There are 13 residues in the CDR3. Trimming cost V 5 bases and J 9 bases; bases outside gene matches: 8. CDR3 sequence: CASSTLAGTGQYF. The DNA of the CDR3 is TGTGCCAGCAGTACACTAGCGGGCACTGGGCAGTACTTC.

This clonotype ranks as medium-sized. J is TRBJ1-6 and V is TRBV7-8, with 7 bases lining up with TRBD1. This CDR3 has 15 amino acids. Trimming at V came to 1 base and at J to 10 bases, leaving 7 bases not matched to a gene. Germline values: CDR1 SGHVS, CDR2 FQNEAQ. The CDR3 DNA reads as TGTGCCAGCAGCTTAGTGCAGGGGGTTGAATCACCCCTCCACTTT. Its protein is CASSLVQGVESPLHF.

This clonotype was seen at least ten times. J is TRBJ2-1 and V is TRBV20-1; 7 bases align to TRBD2. The V segment lost 5 bases and the J segment 6 bases; nucleotides outside the gene matches: 10. Germline-derived CDR1 and CDR2 are DFQATT and SNEGSKA (reference sequence). The length of the CDR3 is 14 residues. The CDR3 spells CSAESGIISNEQFF. The CDR3 DNA follows: TGCAGTGCTGAAAGCGGGATCATCTCCAATGAGCAGTTCTTC.

This clonotype ranks as large (0.1 to 1%). This rearrangement joins TRBV20-1 to TRBJ2-7, with 9 bases matching TRBD2. The ends lost 5 bases at V and 0 bases at J; junction bases unmatched: 8. The length of the CDR3 is 15 residues. Germline V gene data show CDR1 as DFQATT and CDR2 as SNEGSKA (reference sequence). CDR3 region: CSAPLAGSLSYEQYF. CDR3 bases: TGCAGTGCTCCTCTAGCGGGATCTCTCTCCTACGAGCAGTACTTC.

The chain links TRBV7-9 to TRBJ1-3; no definite D call. CDR1 and CDR2 (germline): SEHNR, FQNEAQ (reference sequence). The V end was cut by 4 bases, the J end by 4 bases, with 14 bases between. The CDR3 extends over 15 amino acids. The CDR3 region has the DNA TGTGCCAGCAGCTCCATTGGCCTTTTAGGAAACACCATATATTTT. This sequence encodes CASSSIGLLGNTIYF.

This rearrangement joins TRBV7-2 to TRBJ2-7; D call uncertain. CDR3 size: 14 residues. CDR1 and CDR2 from the germline V gene are SGHTA and FQGNSA. V was clipped by 5 bases and J by 2 bases, with 13 bases between them. CDR3: CASSLRTETYEQYF. The CDR3 nucleotides read TGTGCCAGCAGCCTACGGACGGAGACCTACGAGCAGTACTTC. Variable domain in full (rest from reference TRBV7-2 and TRBJ2-7): GAGVSQSPSNKVTEKGKDVELRCDPISGHTALYWYRQSLGQGLEFLIYFQGNSAPDKSGLPSDRFSAERTGGSVSTLTIQRTQQEDSAVYLCASSLRTETYEQYFGPGTRLTVT.

Within the sample, this clonotype is medium-sized. The chain recombines TRBV7-8 with TRBJ2-1, with 9 bases matching TRBD2. Trimming removed 1 base from V and 3 bases from J; junction bases left unmatched: 4. The length of the CDR3 is 16 residues. CDR1 is SGHVS, CDR2 FQNEAQ, per germline. CDR3 nucleotide sequence: TGTGCCAGCAGCTTAGGAGGTAGCGGGAGCTACAATGAGCAGTTCTTC. The encoded protein is CASSLGGSGSYNEQFF.

Note on this clonotype: Possible read error: a much larger clone is one base away. The CDR3 does not end in the conserved phenylalanine or tryptophan, so this is likely a read error. The gene calls are TRBV6-1 and TRBJ2-6, with a weak D call TRBD1 (5 bases). Trimming left V 5 bases short and J 1 base short, with 9 bases between. The CDR3 consists of 15 residues. The V gene's germline CDR1 is MNHNS and CDR2 SASEGT. CDR3 loop: CASSPRGSGANVLTV. CDR3 nucleotides: TGTGCCAGCAGTCCAAGGGGATCTGGGGCCAACGTCCTGACTGTC.

By its share, this clonotype is medium-sized (0.01 to 0.1%). The CDR3 loop reads CASSPARSSYEQYF. CDR3 sequence (DNA): TGTGCCAGCAGCCCCGCTCGGAGCTCCTACGAGCAGTACTTC. This chain links TRBV7-2 with TRBJ2-7; D call uncertain. The germline V gene encodes CDR1 SGHTA and CDR2 FQGNSA. This CDR3 is built from 14 residues. The ends were cut back, 5 bases at V and 0 bases at J, with 11 bases in the middle. Drawing the rest from reference TRBV7-2 and TRBJ2-7, the complete variable domain is GAGVSQSPSNKVTEKGKDVELRCDPISGHTALYWYRQSLGQGLEFLIYFQGNSAPDKSGLPSDRFSAERTGGSVSTLTIQRTQQEDSAVYLCASSPARSSYEQYFGPGTRLTVT.

The chain is built from TRBV9 and TRBJ2-7; TRBD2 aligns across 12 bases. This CDR3 is built from 17 residues. Germline lookup yields CDR1 SGDLS and CDR2 YYNGEE. The J segment lost 4 bases and the V segment lost 1 base, leaving 9 bases of the junction unmatched. As DNA, the CDR3 is TGTGCCAGCAGCGTATGGCTGACTAGCGGGAGTGGATACGAGCAGTACTTC. Protein: CASSVWLTSGSGYEQYF.

This clonotype was recorded many times. As DNA, the CDR3 is TGTGCCAGCAGCTCGGGACTAGCGGAAGTAAACAATGAGCAGTTCTTC. Translated, it gives CASSSGLAEVNNEQFF. This sequence joins TRBV7-9 and TRBJ2-1, with 11 bases fitting TRBD2. Germline V gene data show CDR1 as SEHNR and CDR2 as FQNEAQ (reference sequence). The trim removed 4 bases at V and 5 bases at J, leaving 7 bases unmatched. This CDR3 has 16 amino acids.

This clonotype was found many times. The gene calls are TRBV10-3 and TRBJ2-5, with 9 bases matching TRBD2. V lost 7 bases and J lost 5; bases outside the gene matches: 5. CDR3 length: 13 amino acids. From germline, CDR1 is ENHRY and CDR2 SYGVKD. The CDR3 spells CAIIGGRGETQYF. The DNA for the CDR3 is TGTGCCATCATCGGCGGGAGGGGGGAGACCCAGTACTTC.

The J gene is TRBJ2-7, the V gene TRBV20-1; D call uncertain. Trimming stripped 1 base from V and 4 bases from J, with 8 bases between. The CDR3 has 12 amino acids. Germline lookup yields CDR1 DFQATT and CDR2 SNEGSKA (reference sequence). Written as DNA, the CDR3 is TGCAGTGCTAGAGCTGACGGTTACGAGCAGTACTTC. Protein: CSARADGYEQYF.

This clonotype showed up just once. The chain employs TRBV2 and TRBJ1-6; D not certain. There are 15 residues in the CDR3. Germline CDR1 SNHLY, CDR2 FYNNEI. V lost 0 bases and J lost 7, with 10 bases in between. The CDR3 bases are TGTGCCAGCAGTGAAGCGAGAACAGCGAATTCACCCCTCCACTTT. Residues: CASSEARTANSPLHF.

This clonotype was counted ten times or more. The rearrangement links TRBV4-2 to TRBJ2-1; D is undetermined. The CDR3 loop spans 12 amino acids. The ends were cut back, 0 bases at V and 15 bases at J, with 12 bases in the middle. Germline-derived CDR1 and CDR2 are LGHNA and YNFKEQ. CDR3 nucleotide sequence: TGTGCCAGCAGCCAAGATTTTCAATCTCCGTTCTTC. Its protein is CASSQDFQSPFF.

By sample fraction, this clonotype is medium-sized. CDR3 DNA sequence: TGTGCCAGCAGTGAACCGGGACACGGTACGCCCCAGCATTTT. It is translated as CASSEPGHGTPQHF. The chain uses TRBV12-3 or TRBV12-4 and TRBJ1-5, with D perhaps matching TRBD1 (6 bases). V lost 5 bases and J 9 bases, leaving 17 bases between the germline ends. The CDR3 contains 14 residues.

This clonotype has at least ten counts. The chain uses TRBV28 and TRBJ2-5; 7 bases are shared with TRBD1. The germline gives CDR1 MDHEN, CDR2 SYDVKM. J lost 5 bases, V lost 6 bases, and 12 bases had no gene match. The CDR3 spans 15 residues. The CDR3: CASSLGQSGTETQYF. Written as DNA, the CDR3 is TGTGCCAGCAGCTTGGGACAGTCCGGGACGGAGACCCAGTACTTC. Full variable domain (outside the CDR3, taken from reference TRBV28 and TRBJ2-5): DVKVTQSSRYLVKRTGEKVFLECVQDMDHENMFWYRQDPGLGLRLIYFSYDVKMKEKGDIPEGYSVSREKKERFSLILESASTNQTSMYLCASSLGQSGTETQYFGPGTRLLVL.

This clonotype is classed as medium-sized. The gene calls are TRBV10-3 and TRBJ2-1, with 7 bases matching TRBD1. V shed 10 bases and J 4 bases; nucleotides not matched to a gene: 22. Per germline, CDR1 ENHRY and CDR2 SYGVKD. The CDR3 spans 18 residues. The CDR3 protein is CATTTGVSGATYYNEQFF. The CDR3 nucleotides read TGTGCCACCACTACAGGGGTTAGTGGGGCGACCTATTACAATGAGCAGTTCTTC.

This chain uses TRBV20-1 with TRBJ2-1; D possibly corresponds to TRBD2 (6 bases). The V gene's germline CDR1 is DFQATT and CDR2 SNEGSKA (reference sequence). The V end lost 3 bases, the J end lost 1 base, and 22 bases lay between the germline ends. The CDR3 extends over 18 amino acids. In DNA form, the CDR3 reads TGCAGTGCTAGGAAGGGACTCACCCCGAGGGGATCCTACAATGAGCAGTTCTTC. Amino acids: CSARKGLTPRGSYNEQFF.